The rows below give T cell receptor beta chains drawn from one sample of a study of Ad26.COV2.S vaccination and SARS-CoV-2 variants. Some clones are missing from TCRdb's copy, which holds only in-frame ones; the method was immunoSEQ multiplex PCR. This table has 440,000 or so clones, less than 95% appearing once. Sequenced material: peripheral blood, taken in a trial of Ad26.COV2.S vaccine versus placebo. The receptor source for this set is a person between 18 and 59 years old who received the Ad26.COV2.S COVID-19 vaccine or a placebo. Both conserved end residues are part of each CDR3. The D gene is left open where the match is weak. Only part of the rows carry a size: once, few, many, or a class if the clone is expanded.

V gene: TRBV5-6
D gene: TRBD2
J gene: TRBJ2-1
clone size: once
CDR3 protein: CASSLVGTSGNEQFF
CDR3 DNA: TGTGCCAGCAGCTTGGTAGGGACTAGCGGCAATGAGCAGTTCTTC

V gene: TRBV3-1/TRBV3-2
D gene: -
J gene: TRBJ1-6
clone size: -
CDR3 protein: CASSQSAGDNSPLHF
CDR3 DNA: TGTGCCAGCAGCCAAAGTGCAGGGGATAATTCACCCCTCCACTTT

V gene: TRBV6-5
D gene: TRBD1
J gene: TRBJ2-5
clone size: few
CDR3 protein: CASSYSGQSRETQYF
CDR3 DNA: TGTGCCAGCAGTTACTCGGGACAGTCAAGGGAGACCCAGTACTTC

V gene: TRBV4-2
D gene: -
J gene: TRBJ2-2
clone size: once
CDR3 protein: CASSRAKGPNTNTGELFF
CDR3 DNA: TGTGCCAGCAGCCGGGCAAAGGGGCCGAATACCAACACCGGGGAGCTGTTTTTT

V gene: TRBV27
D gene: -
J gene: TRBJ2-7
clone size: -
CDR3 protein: CASSSREALGVEQYF
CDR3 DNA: TGTGCCAGCAGTTCTAGGGAGGCGCTAGGTGTCGAGCAGTACTTC

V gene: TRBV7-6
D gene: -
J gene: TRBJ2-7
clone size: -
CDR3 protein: CASSLRTGTYEQYF
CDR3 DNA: TGTGCCAGCAGCTTGAGAACCGGGACCTACGAGCAGTACTTC

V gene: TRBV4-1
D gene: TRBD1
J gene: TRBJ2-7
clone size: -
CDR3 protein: CASSQRQGEGYEQYF
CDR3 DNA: TGCGCCAGCAGCCAGCGACAGGGTGAGGGCTACGAGCAGTACTTC

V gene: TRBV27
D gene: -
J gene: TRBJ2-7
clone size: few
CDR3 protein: CASSSTPGYYEQYF
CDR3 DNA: TGTGCCAGCAGTTCGACCCCGGGATACTACGAGCAGTACTTC

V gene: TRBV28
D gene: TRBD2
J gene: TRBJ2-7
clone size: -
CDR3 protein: CASSRLAGVGEQYF
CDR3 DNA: TGTGCCAGCAGCCGACTAGCGGGGGTGGGAGAGCAGTACTTC

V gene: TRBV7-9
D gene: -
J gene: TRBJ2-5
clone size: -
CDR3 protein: CASSLGLLVKRRETQYF
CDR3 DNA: TGTGCCAGCAGCTTAGGATTACTGGTTAAAAGACGGGAGACCCAGTACTTC

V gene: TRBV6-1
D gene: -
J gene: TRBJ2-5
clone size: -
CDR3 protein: CASSEWRGSLQETQYF
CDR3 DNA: TGTGCCAGCAGTGAATGGAGGGGGTCCCTCCAAGAGACCCAGTACTTC

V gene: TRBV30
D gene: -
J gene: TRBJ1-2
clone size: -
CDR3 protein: CGRMVFSGDNYGYTF
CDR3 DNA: TGTGGCCGAATGGTTTTCTCCGGAGACAACTATGGCTACACCTTC

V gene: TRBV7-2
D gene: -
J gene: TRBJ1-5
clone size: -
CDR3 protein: CASSFSGSGNQPQHF
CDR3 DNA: TGTGCCAGCAGCTTCAGCGGATCGGGCAATCAGCCCCAGCATTTT

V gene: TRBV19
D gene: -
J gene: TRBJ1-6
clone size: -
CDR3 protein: CASRQYNSPLHF
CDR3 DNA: TGTGCCAGTAGGCAGTATAATTCACCCCTCCACTTT

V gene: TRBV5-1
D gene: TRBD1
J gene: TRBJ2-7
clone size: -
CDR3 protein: CASSATQRTGLYEQYF
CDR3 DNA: TGCGCCAGCAGCGCTACCCAACGGACAGGGTTGTACGAGCAGTACTTC

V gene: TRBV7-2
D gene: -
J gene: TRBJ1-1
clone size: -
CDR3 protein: CASSPRVNTEAFF
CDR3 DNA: TGTGCCAGCAGCCCCAGGGTTAACACTGAAGCTTTCTTT

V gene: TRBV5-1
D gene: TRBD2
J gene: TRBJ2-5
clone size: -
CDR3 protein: CASSFSGLAGGETQYF
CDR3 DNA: TGCGCCAGCAGCTTCTCGGGACTAGCGGGAGGGGAGACCCAGTACTTC

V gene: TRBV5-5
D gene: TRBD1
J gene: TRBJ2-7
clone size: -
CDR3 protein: CASSRRMGTGGIEQYF
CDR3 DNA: TGTGCCAGCAGCCGCCGGATGGGGACAGGGGGTATCGAGCAGTACTTC

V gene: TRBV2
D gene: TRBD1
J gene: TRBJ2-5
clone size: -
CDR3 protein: CASSITQQGTGETQYF
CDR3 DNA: TGTGCCAGCAGTATCACTCAACAGGGGACGGGAGAGACCCAGTACTTC

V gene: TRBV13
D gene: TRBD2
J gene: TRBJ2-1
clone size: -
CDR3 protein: CASSKAGGGDNEQFF
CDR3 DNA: TGTGCCAGCAGCAAGGCGGGAGGGGGGGACAATGAGCAGTTCTTC

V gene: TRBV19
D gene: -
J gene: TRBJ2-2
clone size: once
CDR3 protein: CASSVVQGRANTGELFF
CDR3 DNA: TGTGCCAGTAGTGTCGTACAGGGTAGGGCTAACACCGGGGAGCTGTTTTTT

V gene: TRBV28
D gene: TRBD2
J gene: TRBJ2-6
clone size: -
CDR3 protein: CASSTRGGAGANVLTF
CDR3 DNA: TGTGCCAGCAGTACCCGGGGAGGGGCTGGGGCCAACGTCCTGACTTTC

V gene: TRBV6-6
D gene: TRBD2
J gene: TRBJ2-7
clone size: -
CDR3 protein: CASSYSGGSYEQYF
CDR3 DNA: TGTGCCAGCAGTTACAGCGGGGGCTCCTACGAGCAGTACTTC

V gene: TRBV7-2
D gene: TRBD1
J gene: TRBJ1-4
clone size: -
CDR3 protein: CASSTGQGVNEKLFF
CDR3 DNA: TGTGCCAGCAGCACAGGACAGGGGGTTAATGAAAAACTGTTTTTT

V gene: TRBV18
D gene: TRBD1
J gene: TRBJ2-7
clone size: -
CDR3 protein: CASSQEALPGGYEQYF
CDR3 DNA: TGTGCCAGCTCACAGGAGGCCCTCCCAGGGGGATACGAGCAGTACTTC

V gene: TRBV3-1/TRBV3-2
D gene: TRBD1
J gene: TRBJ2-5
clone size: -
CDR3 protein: CASSQGNSGTGGQETQYF
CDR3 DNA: TGTGCCAGCAGCCAAGGTAACTCCGGGACAGGGGGACAAGAGACCCAGTACTTC

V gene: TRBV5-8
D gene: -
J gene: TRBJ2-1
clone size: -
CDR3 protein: CASSFGQLPSYNEQFF
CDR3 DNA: TGTGCCAGCAGCTTCGGACAGTTGCCCTCCTACAATGAGCAGTTCTTC

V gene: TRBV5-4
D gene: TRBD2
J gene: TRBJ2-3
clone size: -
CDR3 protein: CASSSYRTIAGDTQYF
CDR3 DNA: TGTGCCAGCAGCTCCTATCGGACTATAGCGGGAGATACGCAGTATTTT

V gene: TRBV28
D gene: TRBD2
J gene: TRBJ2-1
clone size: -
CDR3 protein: CASSLSVGLAGDEQFF
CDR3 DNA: TGTGCCAGCAGTTTATCGGTGGGGCTAGCGGGCGATGAGCAGTTCTTC

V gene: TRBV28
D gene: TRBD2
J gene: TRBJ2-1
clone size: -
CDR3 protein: CASSLWASGSANEQFF
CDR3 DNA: TGTGCCAGCAGTTTATGGGCTAGCGGGAGTGCCAATGAGCAGTTCTTC

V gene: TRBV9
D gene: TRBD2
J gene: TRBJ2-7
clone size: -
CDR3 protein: CASSPFASGHSYEQYF
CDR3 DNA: TGTGCCAGCAGCCCCTTCGCTAGCGGGCACTCCTACGAGCAGTACTTC

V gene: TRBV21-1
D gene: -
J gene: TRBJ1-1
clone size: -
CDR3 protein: CASPGGTGGLSEAFF
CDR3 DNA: TGTGCCAGCCCGGGGGGGACAGGGGGTCTAAGTGAAGCTTTCTTT

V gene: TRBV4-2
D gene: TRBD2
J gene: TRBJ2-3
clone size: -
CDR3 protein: CASSQQEGGITDTQYF
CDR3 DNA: TGTGCCAGCAGCCAACAGGAGGGAGGGATCACAGATACGCAGTATTTT

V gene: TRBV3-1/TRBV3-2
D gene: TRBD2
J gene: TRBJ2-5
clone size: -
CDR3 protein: CASSSPASGGRAIETQYF
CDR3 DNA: TGTGCCAGCAGCTCGCCCGCAAGTGGCGGGAGGGCCATTGAGACCCAGTACTTC

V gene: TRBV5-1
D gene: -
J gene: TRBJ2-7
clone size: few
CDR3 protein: CASSRDGGPYEQYF
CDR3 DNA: TGCGCCAGCAGCAGGGACGGGGGCCCTTACGAGCAGTACTTC

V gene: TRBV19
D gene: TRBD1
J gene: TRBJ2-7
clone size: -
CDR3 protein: CASNHAGTGPLQQYF
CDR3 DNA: TGTGCCAGTAACCACGCCGGGACAGGACCTCTCCAGCAGTACTTC

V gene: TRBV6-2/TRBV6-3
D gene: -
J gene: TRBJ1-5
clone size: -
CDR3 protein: CASSYPGAREPQHF
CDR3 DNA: TGTGCCAGCAGTTACCCGGGGGCGAGAGAGCCCCAGCATTTT

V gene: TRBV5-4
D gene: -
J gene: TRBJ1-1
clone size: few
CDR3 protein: CASSRSLGENTEAFF
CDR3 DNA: TGTGCCAGCAGCCGATCCCTAGGGGAGAACACTGAAGCTTTCTTT

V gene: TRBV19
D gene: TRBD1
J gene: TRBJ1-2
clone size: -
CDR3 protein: CASSMGQGNYGYTF
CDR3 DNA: TGTGCCAGTAGTATGGGACAGGGGAACTATGGCTACACCTTC

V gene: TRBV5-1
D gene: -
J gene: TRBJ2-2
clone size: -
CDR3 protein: CASSFLSIGELFF
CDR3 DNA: TGCGCCAGCAGCTTCCTTAGCATCGGGGAGCTGTTTTTT

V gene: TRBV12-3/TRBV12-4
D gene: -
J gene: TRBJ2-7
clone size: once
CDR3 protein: CASSLVYEQYF
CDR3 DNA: TGTGCCAGCAGTCTAGTCTACGAGCAGTACTTC

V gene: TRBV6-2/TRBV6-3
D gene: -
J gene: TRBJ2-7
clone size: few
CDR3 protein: CASSYGRISYEQYF
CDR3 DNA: TGTGCCAGCAGTTACGGTAGGATCTCCTACGAGCAGTACTTC

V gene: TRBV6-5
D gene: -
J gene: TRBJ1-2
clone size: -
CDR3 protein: CASSDSRYGYTF
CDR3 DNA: TGTGCCAGCAGCGACAGCCGCTATGGCTACACCTTC

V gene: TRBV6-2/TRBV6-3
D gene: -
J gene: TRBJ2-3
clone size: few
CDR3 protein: CASSVTLADTQYF
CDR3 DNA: TGTGCCAGCAGTGTGACTTTAGCAGATACGCAGTATTTT

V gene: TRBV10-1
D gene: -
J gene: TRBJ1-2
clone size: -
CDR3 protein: CASTGPRDYGYTF
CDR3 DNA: TGCGCCAGCACCGGACCCAGGGACTATGGCTACACCTTC

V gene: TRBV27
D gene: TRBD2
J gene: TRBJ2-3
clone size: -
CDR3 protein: CANVGLAGITDTQYF
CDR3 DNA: TGTGCCAACGTCGGACTAGCGGGGATCACAGATACGCAGTATTTT

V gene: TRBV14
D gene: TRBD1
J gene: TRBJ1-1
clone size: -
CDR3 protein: CASSQQGADTEAFF
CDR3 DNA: TGTGCCAGCAGTCAACAGGGGGCCGACACTGAAGCTTTCTTT

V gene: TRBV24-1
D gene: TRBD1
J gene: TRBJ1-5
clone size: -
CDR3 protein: CATSGQGSQPQHF
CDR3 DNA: TGTGCCACCTCCGGACAGGGGAGCCAGCCCCAGCATTTT

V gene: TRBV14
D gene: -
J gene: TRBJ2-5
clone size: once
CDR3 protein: CASSQDTQETQYF
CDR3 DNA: TGTGCCAGCAGCCAGGACACCCAAGAGACCCAGTACTTC

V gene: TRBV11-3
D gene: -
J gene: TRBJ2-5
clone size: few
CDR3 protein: CASSTGTEETQYF
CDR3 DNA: TGTGCCAGCAGCACAGGGACCGAAGAGACCCAGTACTTC

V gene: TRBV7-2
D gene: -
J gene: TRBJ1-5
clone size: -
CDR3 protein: CASSPRGRFNQPQHF
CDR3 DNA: TGTGCCAGCAGCCCGCGGGGCAGGTTCAATCAGCCCCAGCATTTT

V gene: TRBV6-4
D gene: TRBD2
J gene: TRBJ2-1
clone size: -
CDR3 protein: CATARREGGGNEQFF
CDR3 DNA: TGTGCCACTGCACGGCGGGAGGGTGGGGGTAATGAGCAGTTCTTC

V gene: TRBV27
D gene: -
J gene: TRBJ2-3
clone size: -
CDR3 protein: CASSSKRSTDTQYF
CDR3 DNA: TGTGCCAGCAGTTCCAAGCGGAGCACAGATACGCAGTATTTT

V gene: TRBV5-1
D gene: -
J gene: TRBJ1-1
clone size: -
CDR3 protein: CASSLAGGSLKLLNTEAFF
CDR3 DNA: TGCGCCAGCAGCTTGGCCGGGGGCAGTCTTAAACTTTTGAACACTGAAGCTTTCTTT

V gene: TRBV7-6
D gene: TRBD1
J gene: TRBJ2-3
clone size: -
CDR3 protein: CASSRPGTGGTDTQYF
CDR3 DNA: TGTGCCAGCAGTCGCCCCGGGACAGGGGGCACAGATACGCAGTATTTT

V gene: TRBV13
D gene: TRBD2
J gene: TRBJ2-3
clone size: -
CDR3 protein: CASSLGQASGDTQYF
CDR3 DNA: TGTGCCAGCAGCTTAGGCCAGGCTAGCGGGGATACGCAGTATTTT

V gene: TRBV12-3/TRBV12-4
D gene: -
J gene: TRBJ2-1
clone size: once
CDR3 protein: CASSLAAIGEQFF
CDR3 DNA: TGTGCCAGCAGTTTAGCCGCAATAGGAGAGCAGTTCTTC

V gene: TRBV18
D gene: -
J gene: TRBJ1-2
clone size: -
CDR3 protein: CASSPGVGEYGYTF
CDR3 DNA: TGTGCCAGCTCACCAGGCGTCGGTGAGTATGGCTACACCTTC

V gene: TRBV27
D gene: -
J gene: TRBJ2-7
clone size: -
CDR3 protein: CASSLSEGNEQYF
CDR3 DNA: TGTGCCAGCAGTTTATCGGAGGGAAACGAGCAGTACTTC

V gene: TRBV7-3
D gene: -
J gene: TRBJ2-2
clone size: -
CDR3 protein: CASSLFNTGELFF
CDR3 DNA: TGTGCCAGCAGCCTCTTTAACACCGGGGAGCTGTTTTTT